This T cell receptor (beta chain) comes out of a study of tumor-infiltrating lymphocytes in primary liver carcinoma. Study observations and caveats: Paired tumor-adjacent and tumor-blood samples overlapped less than tumor region pairs did. Blood had a significantly lower top-250-clone fraction than tumors did (p = 0.039).

Looked up from germline, CDR1 is SGHTS and CDR2 is YDEGEE. The CDR3 totals 14 residues. Taking roughly 20-32 mg of unsorted bulk tissue, the authors co-extracted RNA and DNA. Chronic HBV infection was present, with no prior treatment. Five separate regions of each tumor underwent sampling. A primer in the constant region served to generate TCR beta cDNA from approximately 500 ng of total RNA. Slightly modified ARM-PCR served as the procedure for the TCR beta libraries. These libraries came from three rounds of nested multiplex PCR. TRBV1-TRBV30 forward primers and a C-beta reverse primer were used in the first two PCR rounds, which each ran for about 10 cycles. TCRdb independently ran MiXCR on the multiplex PCR reads; one entry per CDR3 protein. Of 65,000 to 80,000 distinct CDR3 sequences in the sample, about 72% were seen once. On this clonotype: Its target is not known. This may be a read error, as it is one base from a much larger clone.

This chain links TRBV5-8 with TRBJ2-3; possibly TRBD1 for D (6 bases). The TCR comes from a man aged 35-49 years with primary liver carcinoma and hepatitis B virus infection. Specimen: liver tumor tissue from sampling region 4. Noted subset: tumor region T4, right-lateral pole. The CDR3 sequence is CGSSPRTGTDTQYF. The DNA for the CDR3 is TGTGGCAGCAGCCCTCGGACAGGCACAGATACGCAGTATTTT.